The 16 T cell receptor beta chains below were found in one sample sequenced in a study of control samples from healthy donors and cancer patients. Data came from immunoSEQ multiplex PCR; TCRdb stores just in-frame clones and leaves some out. The repertoire holds about 160,000 clones, around 96% seen once, with over 0.9% in the top ten. Sequenced input: blood. The source of these receptors is a woman aged 25 to 45 in good health.

The chain employs TRBV28 and TRBJ1-4; tentatively, D is TRBD1 (6 bases). The germline V gene has CDR1 MDHEN and CDR2 SYDVKM. V was trimmed by 2 bases and J by 2 bases, leaving 12 bases between them. CDR3 size: 16 residues. The DNA of the CDR3 is TGTGCCAGCAGTTTACCCGGACAGTACACTAATGAAAAACTGTTTTTT. Translation gives CASSLPGQYTNEKLFF.

The J gene is TRBJ2-1, the V gene TRBV6-4; D tentatively reads TRBD1 or TRBD2 (5 bases each). There are 15 residues in the CDR3. CDR1 is MRHNA, CDR2 SNTAGT, per germline. V was shortened by 3 bases and J by 2 bases, with 11 bases between the two germline ends. CDR3 DNA: TGTGCCAGCAGTGAACGGCCGGGACCCTACAATGAGCAGTTCTTC. The encoded protein is CASSERPGPYNEQFF.

This sequence joins TRBV6-2 or TRBV6-3 and TRBJ2-7; D ambiguous. V was trimmed by 5 bases and J by 2 bases, leaving 7 bases between them. From germline, CDR1 is MNHEY and CDR2 SVGEGT. This CDR3 spans 12 amino acids. CDR3 region: CASSPRTYEQYF. CDR3 sequence (DNA): TGTGCCAGCAGTCCGCGTACCTACGAGCAGTACTTC.

The chain recombines TRBV5-1 with TRBJ1-1; D uncertain. CDR1 is SGHRS and CDR2 is YFSETQ in the germline V gene. Deletions cut 0 bases from V and 0 bases from J, with 6 bases between. The CDR3 has 14 amino acids. CDR3 residues: CASSLDGLNTEAFF. CDR3 nucleotide sequence: TGCGCCAGCAGCTTGGACGGACTGAACACTGAAGCTTTCTTT.

The V call is TRBV28, the J call TRBJ2-1; D remains unclear. With 1 base removed from V and 8 bases from J, the gap between germline ends came to 9 bases. CDR3 length: 13 residues. CDR1 is MDHEN, CDR2 SYDVKM, per germline. The CDR3: CASSLFVAYEQFF. In nucleotides, the CDR3 is TGTGCCAGCAGTTTATTTGTAGCCTATGAGCAGTTCTTC.

The chain carries TRBV2 and TRBJ2-7, with a possible D match to TRBD1 (5 bases). Germline values: CDR1 SNHLY, CDR2 FYNNEI. The CDR3 is made up of 12 amino acids. With 6 bases removed from V and 4 bases from J, the gap between germline ends came to 10 bases. CDR3 residues: CASSSDIYEQYF. CDR3 nucleotides: TGTGCCAGCAGCTCGGACATTTACGAGCAGTACTTC.

V is TRBV10-3 and J is TRBJ2-7, with D perhaps assigned TRBD1 or TRBD2 (5 bases each). The CDR3 runs to 12 residues. The V end was cut by 6 bases, the J end by 5 bases, with 11 bases between. Germline V gene sequence: CDR1 ENHRY, CDR2 SYGVKD. The CDR3 sequence: CAISLRGDEQYF. The CDR3, as DNA: TGTGCCATCAGCCTCAGAGGGGACGAGCAGTACTTC.

As to this clone: Relative to the germline gene, one junction end is altered; a read error may explain this. The chain links TRBV28 to TRBJ1-1, with D unclear. CDR1 is MDHEN, CDR2 SYDVKM, per germline. CDR3 length: 13 amino acids. Here the CDR3 reads CASSLSWNTEAFF. The CDR3 DNA reads as TGTGCCAGCAGCTTATCTTGGAACACTGAAGCTTTCTTT. Combining the CDR3 with reference TRBV28 and TRBJ1-1 gives the whole variable domain DVKVTQSSRYLVKRTGEKVFLECVQDMDHENMFWYRQDPGLGLRLIYFSYDVKMKEKGDIPEGYSVSREKKERFSLILESASTNQTSMYLCASSLSWNTEAFFGQGTRLTVV.

This chain uses TRBV5-6 with TRBJ2-1, with a tentative D call TRBD1 (5 bases). Trimming shortened V by 3 bases and J by 4 bases, and 14 bases separated the two germline ends. The germline CDR1 and CDR2 sequences are SGHDT and YYEEEE. The CDR3 has 15 amino acids. For the CDR3, the DNA is TGTGCCAGCAGCTGGAGCCAGGGTACTTACAATGAGCAGTTCTTC. Residues: CASSWSQGTYNEQFF. Full variable domain (missing parts from reference TRBV5-6 and TRBJ2-1): DAGVTQSPTHLIKTRGQQVTLRCSPKSGHDTVSWYQQALGQGPQFIFQYYEEEERQRGNFPDRFSGHQFPNYSSELNVNALLLGDSALYLCASSWSQGTYNEQFFGPGTRLTVL.

This clone was counted once. The chain uses TRBV19 and TRBJ2-2, with 11 bases matching TRBD2. There are 15 residues in the CDR3. Germline V CDR1 and CDR2: LNHDA, SQIVND (reference sequence). The ends lost 6 bases at V and 0 bases at J; junction bases unmatched: 0. CDR3 coding DNA: TGTGCCAGTAGGGGACTAGCGGCGAACACCGGGGAGCTGTTTTTT. Translation gives CASRGLAANTGELFF.

The chain's CDR3 is CSASQIGAGYEQYF. The CDR3 coding sequence is TGCAGTGCTAGTCAAATAGGGGCAGGCTACGAGCAGTACTTC. The chain carries TRBV20-1 and TRBJ2-7; D may be TRBD1 (5 bases). CDR1 is DFQATT and CDR2 is SNEGSKA in the germline V gene (reference sequence). Trimming shortened V by 3 bases and J by 3 bases, and 15 bases separated the two germline ends. This CDR3 has 14 amino acids.

The chain uses TRBV5-4 and TRBJ1-1; D is perhaps TRBD1 (6 bases). V lost 4 bases to trimming and J lost 4 bases, with 14 bases between them. CDR1 SGHNT and CDR2 YYREEE come from the germline V gene (reference sequence). The length of the CDR3 is 14 residues. The CDR3: CASSNDRRGTEAFF. The CDR3 DNA sequence: TGTGCCAGCAGCAACGACAGGAGAGGCACTGAAGCTTTCTTT.

V and J are TRBV29-1 and TRBJ1-1; D remains ambiguous. V gave up 1 base and J gave up 2 bases, with 8 bases separating them. The germline V gene has CDR1 SQVTM and CDR2 ANQGSEA. The CDR3 length is 13 residues. CDR3 bases: TGCAGCGTTGAAGTGGGCTTAAACACTGAAGCTTTCTTT. It yields the protein CSVEVGLNTEAFF.

J is TRBJ1-5 and V is TRBV3-1 (or the pseudogene TRBV3-2); D call uncertain. Germline CDR1 reads LGHDT; CDR2 reads YNNKEL (reference sequence). Trimming cost V 0 bases and J 9 bases, with 12 bases left between them. This CDR3 has 14 amino acids. The CDR3 nucleotides read TGTGCCAGCAGCCAAGATCCCTTGCCCCGGCCCCAGCATTTT. It is translated as CASSQDPLPRPQHF.

This sequence joins TRBV10-3 and TRBJ1-3; TRBD1 agrees at 8 bases. CDR1 and CDR2 from the germline V gene are ENHRY and SYGVKD. There are 19 residues in the CDR3. The V and J ends lost 4 bases and 6 bases, in that order; junction bases with no gene match: 20. The CDR3 here is CAISVFGQGPVLSPNTIYF. The CDR3 DNA follows: TGTGCCATCAGTGTCTTCGGACAGGGCCCTGTCCTTAGCCCAAACACCATATATTTT.

The J gene is TRBJ2-1, the V gene TRBV6-5, with D unclear. Trimming removed 4 bases at V and 6 bases at J, with 7 bases between. This CDR3 has 12 amino acids. The germline V gene has CDR1 MNHEY and CDR2 SVGAGI. In DNA, the CDR3 is TGTGCCAGCAGTTGGGGTCGCAATGAGCAGTTCTTC. Protein product: CASSWGRNEQFF.